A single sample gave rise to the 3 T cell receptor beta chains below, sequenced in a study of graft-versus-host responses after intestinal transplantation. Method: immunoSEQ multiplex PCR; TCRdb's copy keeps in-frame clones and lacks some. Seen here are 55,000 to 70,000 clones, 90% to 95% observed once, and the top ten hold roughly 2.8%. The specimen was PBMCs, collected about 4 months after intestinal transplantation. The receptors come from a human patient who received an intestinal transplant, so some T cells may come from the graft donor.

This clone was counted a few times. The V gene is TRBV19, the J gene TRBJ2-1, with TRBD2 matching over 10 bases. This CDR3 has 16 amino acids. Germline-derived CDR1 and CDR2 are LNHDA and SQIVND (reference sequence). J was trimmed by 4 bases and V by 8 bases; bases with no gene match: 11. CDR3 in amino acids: CASGPTQREGYNEQFF. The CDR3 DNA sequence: TGTGCCAGTGGACCCACTCAGCGGGAGGGGTACAATGAGCAGTTCTTC.

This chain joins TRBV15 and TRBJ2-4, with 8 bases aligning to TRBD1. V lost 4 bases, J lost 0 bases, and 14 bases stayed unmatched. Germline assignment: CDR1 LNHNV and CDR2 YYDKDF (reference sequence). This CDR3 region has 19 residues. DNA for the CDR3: TGTGCCACCAGCAAAAGGGCAGGGGGCCTGGTGGGAGCCAAAAACATTCAGTACTTC. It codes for CATSKRAGGLVGAKNIQYF.

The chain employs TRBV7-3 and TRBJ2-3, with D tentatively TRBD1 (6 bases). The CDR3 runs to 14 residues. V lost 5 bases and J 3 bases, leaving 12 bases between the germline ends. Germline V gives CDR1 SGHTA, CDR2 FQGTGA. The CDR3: CASSLLGQTDTQYF. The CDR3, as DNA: TGTGCCAGCAGCCTCCTTGGACAGACAGATACGCAGTATTTT. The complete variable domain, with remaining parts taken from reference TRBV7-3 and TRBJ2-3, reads GAGVSQTPSNKVTEKGKYVELRCDPISGHTALYWYRQSLGQGPEFLIYFQGTGAADDSGLPNDRFFAVRPEGSVSTLKIQRTERGDSAVYLCASSLLGQTDTQYFGPGTRLTVL.